Described below is a single T cell receptor beta chain sequence and its context. Its specificity is not known. This specimen belongs to a study of T cells after yellow fever vaccination. Findings and caveats of the study: Post-booster reappearance was seen for most primary-vaccination clones (around 96% CD4, around 89% CD8).

The CDR3 has 12 amino acids. V lost 3 bases to trimming and J lost 6 bases, with 8 bases between them. Germline values: CDR1 SNHLY, CDR2 FYNNEI. TCRdb recomputed calls from the 5' RACE reads with MiXCR, one row per CDR3 protein. The profile shows about 130,000 distinct CDR3 sequences, almost 9% of them singletons. The V gene is TRBV2, the J gene TRBJ1-1; possible D gene TRBD1, 6 bases. This receptor was identified in a man aged 18 to 30 who received the YFV17D yellow fever vaccine. Specimen: CD8+ T cells sorted from PBMCs, collected on the day of the yellow fever booster vaccination. This chain's CDR3 is CASSDSGAEAFF. As DNA, the CDR3 is TGTGCCAGCAGTGATTCAGGGGCTGAAGCTTTCTTT.